Below, 8 T cell receptor beta chains from the same sample are listed, as sequenced in a study of cytomegalovirus exposure and HLA in healthy donors. PCR employed 60 Vbeta and 13 Jbeta primers. Clones were sequenced by immunoSEQ multiplex PCR, and TCRdb holds only the in-frame ones, with some missing. The table shows approximately 160,000 clones, with approximately 81% occurring only once. What was sequenced was PBMCs. The receptors were gathered from a man between 18 and 29 years old in good health and CMV-seronegative.

This clone was seen only a few times. CDR3 region: CASSEGGLLGDTQYF. CDR3 coding DNA: TGTGCCAGCAGTGAAGGGGGGCTATTGGGAGATACGCAGTATTTT. This chain joins TRBV2 and TRBJ2-3; tentatively, D is TRBD1 (6 bases). Trimming stripped 1 base from V and 5 bases from J, with 13 bases between. Per germline, CDR1 SNHLY and CDR2 FYNNEI. This CDR3 has 15 residues.

The chain has TRBV2 and TRBJ2-7, with D perhaps matching TRBD2 (5 bases). V was trimmed by 4 bases and J by 6 bases, leaving 19 bases between them. Germline lookup yields CDR1 SNHLY and CDR2 FYNNEI. This CDR3 is 15 amino acids long. This chain's CDR3 is CASSGRTVHRGEQYF. DNA for the CDR3: TGTGCCAGCAGTGGTCGGACGGTACACCGGGGCGAGCAGTACTTC.

The chain employs TRBV4-3 and TRBJ2-1; tentative D call: TRBD2 (6 bases). The CDR3 length is 15 residues. Trimming took off 4 bases at V and 10 bases at J, with 20 bases between the two ends. Per the germline V gene, CDR1 is LGHNA and CDR2 is YSLEER. CDR3 sequence reads: CASSRVDSRRGEQFF. CDR3 nucleotide sequence: TGCGCCAGCAGCCGGGTGGACTCCCGACGGGGGGAGCAGTTCTTC.

V and J are TRBV6-1 and TRBJ2-1, with 12 bases that match TRBD2. V lost 1 base and J lost 9; bases outside the gene matches: 4. CDR1 is MNHNS and CDR2 is SASEGT in the germline V gene. The length of the CDR3 is 15 residues. The CDR3 DNA reads TGTGCCAGCAGTGAAGGAGCTAGCGGGAGGGTTGAGCAGTTCTTC. Protein: CASSEGASGRVEQFF.

This clone was counted a few times. The rearrangement uses TRBV29-1 and TRBJ2-7; the D gene is possibly TRBD1 (7 bases). CDR3 length: 13 residues. Germline V lookup: CDR1 SQVTM, CDR2 ANQGSEA. Trimming pared 4 bases from V and 4 bases from J, leaving 14 bases between. The CDR3 coding sequence is TGCAGCGTTGTGGGCTCAGGGGGGTACGAGCAGTACTTC. Its protein product is CSVVGSGGYEQYF.

J is TRBJ1-3 and V is TRBV18; no definite D call. Germline V CDR1 and CDR2: KGHSH, LQKENI. This CDR3 has 16 amino acids. The V end lost 3 bases, the J end lost 0 bases, and 12 bases lay between the germline ends. The CDR3 sequence: CASSPDIVASGNTIYF. The CDR3 coding sequence is TGTGCCAGCTCACCTGACATCGTGGCCTCTGGAAACACCATATATTTT.

A single count supports this clone. The J gene is TRBJ1-5, the V gene TRBV5-1; TRBD1 matches at 7 bases. CDR1 is SGHRS, CDR2 YFSETQ, per germline. After removal of 4 bases from V and 6 bases from J, the junction contained 7 bases not matched to a gene. The CDR3 runs 14 residues. CDR3 loop: CASSLQTGTQPQHF. CDR3 nucleotide sequence: TGCGCCAGCAGCCTTCAGACAGGGACTCAGCCCCAGCATTTT.

The rearrangement uses TRBV6-1 and TRBJ2-5; unclear D gene. The V gene's germline CDR1 is MNHNS and CDR2 SASEGT. There are 13 residues in the CDR3. Trimming removed 4 bases from V and 3 bases from J, with 9 bases in between. The CDR3 sequence is CASSVYSKETQYF. CDR3 nucleotide sequence: TGTGCCAGCAGTGTCTACAGCAAAGAGACCCAGTACTTC.